The table lists the clone carrying this T cell receptor (beta chain) with a few counts. TCRdb used MiXCR to reprocess the RT-PCR reads, holding one entry per CDR3 protein. In the table there are hundreds of thousands of distinct CDR3 sequences, 14% of which are singletons. This CDR3 has 15 amino acids. Trimming removed 5 bases from V and 1 base from J, with 13 bases in between. Germline values: CDR1 MDHEN, CDR2 SYDVKM. The receptor comes from a female donor in good health, serving as a healthy control. The sequenced sample consisted of memory CD4+ T cells from blood. The chain recombines TRBV28 with TRBJ2-3; D is undetermined. The CDR3, as DNA: TGTGCCAGCAGTCAGATTGGAGATGGCACAGATACGCAGTATTTT. Its protein product is CASSQIGDGTDTQYF.